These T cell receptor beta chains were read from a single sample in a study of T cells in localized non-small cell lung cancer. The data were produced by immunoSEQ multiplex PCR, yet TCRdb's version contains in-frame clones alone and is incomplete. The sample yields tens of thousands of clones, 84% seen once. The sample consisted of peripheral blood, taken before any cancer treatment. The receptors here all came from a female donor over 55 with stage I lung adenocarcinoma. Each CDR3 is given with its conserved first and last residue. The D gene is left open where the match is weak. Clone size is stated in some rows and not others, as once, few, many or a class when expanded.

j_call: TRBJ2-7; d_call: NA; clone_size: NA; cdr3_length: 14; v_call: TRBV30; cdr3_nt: TGTGCCTGGAGTGGAGCGGCCCAAAACTACGAGCAGTACTTC; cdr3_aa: CAWSGAAQNYEQYF
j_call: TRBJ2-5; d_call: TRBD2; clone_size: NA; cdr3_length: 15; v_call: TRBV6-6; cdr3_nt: TGTGCCAGCAGGGACTCTAGCGGGAGAGGGGAGACCCAGTACTTC; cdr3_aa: CASRDSSGRGETQYF
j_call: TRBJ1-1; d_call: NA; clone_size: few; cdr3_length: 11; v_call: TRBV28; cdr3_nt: TGTGCCACCTGGGGAAACACTGAAGCTTTCTTT; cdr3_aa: CATWGNTEAFF
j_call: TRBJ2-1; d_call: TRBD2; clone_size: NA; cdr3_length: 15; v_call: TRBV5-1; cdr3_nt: TGCGCCAGCAGCTTGCGGACTAGTGGGGGGAATGAGCAGTTCTTC; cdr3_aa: CASSLRTSGGNEQFF
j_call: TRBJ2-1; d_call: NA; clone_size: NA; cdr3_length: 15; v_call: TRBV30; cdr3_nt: TGTGCCTGGAGGGGGGGCCTAAGCTCCTACAATGAGCAGTTCTTC; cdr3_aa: CAWRGGLSSYNEQFF
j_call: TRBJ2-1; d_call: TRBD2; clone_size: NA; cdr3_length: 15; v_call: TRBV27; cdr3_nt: TGTGCCAGCAGAACTATAGCGGGAGGGAGGAATGAGCAGTTCTTC; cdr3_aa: CASRTIAGGRNEQFF
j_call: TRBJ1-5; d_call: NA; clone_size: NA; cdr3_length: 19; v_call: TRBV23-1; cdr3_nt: TGCGCCAGCAGTCTACCGCCCCCGTTATCGGGACCTAGCAATCAGCCCCAGCATTTT; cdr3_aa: CASSLPPPLSGPSNQPQHF
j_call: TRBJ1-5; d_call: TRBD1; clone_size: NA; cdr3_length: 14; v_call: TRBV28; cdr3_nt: TGTGCCAGCAGTTTCCGGGACAGGGAACAGCCCCAGCATTTT; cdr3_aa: CASSFRDREQPQHF
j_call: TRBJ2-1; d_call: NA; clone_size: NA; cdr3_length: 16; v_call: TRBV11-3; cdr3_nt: TGTGCCAGCAGCCCTAGACAGAGCTTCTCCTACAATGAGCAGTTCTTC; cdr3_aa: CASSPRQSFSYNEQFF
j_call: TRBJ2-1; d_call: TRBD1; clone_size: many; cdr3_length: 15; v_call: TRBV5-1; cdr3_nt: TGCGCCAGCAGCTTGTCCGGGACAGGCCACAATGAGCAGTTCTTC; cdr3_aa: CASSLSGTGHNEQFF
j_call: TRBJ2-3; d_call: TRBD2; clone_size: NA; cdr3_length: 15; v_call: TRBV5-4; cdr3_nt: TGTGCCAGCAGCTATTCTAGCGGGAGCACAGATACGCAGTATTTT; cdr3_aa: CASSYSSGSTDTQYF
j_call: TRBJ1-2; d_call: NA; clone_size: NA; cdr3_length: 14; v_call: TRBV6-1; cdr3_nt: TGTGCCAGCAGTGAAGGGACTCTTGGCTATGGCTACACCTTC; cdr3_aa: CASSEGTLGYGYTF
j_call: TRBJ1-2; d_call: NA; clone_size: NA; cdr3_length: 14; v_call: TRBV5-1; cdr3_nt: TGCGCCAGCAGCACAAGTCAGGGATCTGTTGGCTACACCTTC; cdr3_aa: CASSTSQGSVGYTF
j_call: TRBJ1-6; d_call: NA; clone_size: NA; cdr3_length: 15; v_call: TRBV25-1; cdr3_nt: TGTGCCAGTACCGACAGGTTCTCCTATAATTCACCCCTCCACTTT; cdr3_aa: CASTDRFSYNSPLHF
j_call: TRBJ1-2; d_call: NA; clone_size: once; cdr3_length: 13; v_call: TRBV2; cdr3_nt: TGTGCCAGCAGTGAACAGGAGACCTATGGCTACACCTTC; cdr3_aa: CASSEQETYGYTF
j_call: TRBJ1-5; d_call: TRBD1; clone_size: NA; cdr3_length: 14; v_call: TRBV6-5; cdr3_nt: TGTGCCAGCAGGGAAGGGACAGGGGGGCAGCCCCAGCATTTT; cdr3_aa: CASREGTGGQPQHF
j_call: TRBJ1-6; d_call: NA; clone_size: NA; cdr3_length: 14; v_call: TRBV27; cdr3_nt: TGTGCCAGCAGGGGGGAGATTAATAATTCACCCCTCCACTTT; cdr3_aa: CASRGEINNSPLHF
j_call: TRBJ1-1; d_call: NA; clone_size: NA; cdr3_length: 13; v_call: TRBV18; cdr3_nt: TGTGCCAGCTCACCGGGGCAGGCCACTGAAGCTTTCTTT; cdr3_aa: CASSPGQATEAFF
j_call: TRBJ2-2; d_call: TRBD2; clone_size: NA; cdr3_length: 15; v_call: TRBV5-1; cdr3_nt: TGCGCCAGCAGCTTGCCGGGAGGGGACACCGGGGAGCTGTTTTTT; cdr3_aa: CASSLPGGDTGELFF
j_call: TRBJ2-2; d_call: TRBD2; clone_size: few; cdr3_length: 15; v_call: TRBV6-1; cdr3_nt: TGTGCCAGCAGGGGACTAGCGGGGGCACCAGGGGAGCTGTTTTTT; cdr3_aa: CASRGLAGAPGELFF
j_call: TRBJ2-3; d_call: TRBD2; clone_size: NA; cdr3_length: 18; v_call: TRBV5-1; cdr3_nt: TGCGCCAGCAGCTCCGGGACTAGCGGGGAGACTAGCACAGATACGCAGTATTTT; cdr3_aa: CASSSGTSGETSTDTQYF
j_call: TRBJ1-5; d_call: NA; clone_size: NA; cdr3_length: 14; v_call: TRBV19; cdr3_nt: TGTGCCAGCGAGGGGGTTTATAGCAATCAGCCCCAGCATTTT; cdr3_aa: CASEGVYSNQPQHF
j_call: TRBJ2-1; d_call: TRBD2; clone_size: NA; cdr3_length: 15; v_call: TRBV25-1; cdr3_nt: TGTGCCACCCATAAGACTAGCGGTACCTACAATGAGCAGTTCTTC; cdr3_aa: CATHKTSGTYNEQFF
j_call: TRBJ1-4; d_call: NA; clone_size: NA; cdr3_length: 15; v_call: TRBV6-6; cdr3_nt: TGTGCCAGCAGCCGAAACAACGGGCTGCTTGAAAAACTGTTTTTT; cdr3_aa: CASSRNNGLLEKLFF
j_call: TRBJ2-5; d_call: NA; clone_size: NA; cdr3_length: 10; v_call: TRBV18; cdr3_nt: TGTGCCAGCTCACAGGAGACCCAGTACTTC; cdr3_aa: CASSQETQYF
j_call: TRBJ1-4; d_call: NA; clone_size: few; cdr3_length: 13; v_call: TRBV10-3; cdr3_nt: TGTGCCATCAGTGAGTCGGGCACTCGAAAACTGTTTTTT; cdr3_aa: CAISESGTRKLFF
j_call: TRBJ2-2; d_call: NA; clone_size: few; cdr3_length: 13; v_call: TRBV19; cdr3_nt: TGTGCCAGTACCTTTGGTAGTTCCGGGGAGCTGTTTTTT; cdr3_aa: CASTFGSSGELFF
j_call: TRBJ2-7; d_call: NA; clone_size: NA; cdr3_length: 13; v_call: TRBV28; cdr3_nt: TGTGCCAGCAGTCTAAGAACGCCCTACGAGCAGTACTTC; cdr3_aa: CASSLRTPYEQYF
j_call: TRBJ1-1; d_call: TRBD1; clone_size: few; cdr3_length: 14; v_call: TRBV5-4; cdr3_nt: TGTGCCAGCAGCTCTGGACAGGGGAACACTGAAGCTTTCTTT; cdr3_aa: CASSSGQGNTEAFF
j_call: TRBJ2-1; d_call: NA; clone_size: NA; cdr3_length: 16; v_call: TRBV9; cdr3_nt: TGTGCCAGCAGCGTAGCTCTAGGTGGGTCCTACAATGAGCAGTTCTTC; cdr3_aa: CASSVALGGSYNEQFF
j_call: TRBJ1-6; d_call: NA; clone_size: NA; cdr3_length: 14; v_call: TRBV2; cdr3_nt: TGTGCCAGCAGTGGGCGGGGTGGGAATTCACCCCTCCACTTT; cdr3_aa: CASSGRGGNSPLHF
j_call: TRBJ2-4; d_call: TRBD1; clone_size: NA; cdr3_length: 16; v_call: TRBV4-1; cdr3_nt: TGCGCCAGCAGCCCCGGGACAGGAGAAGCCAAAAACATTCAGTACTTC; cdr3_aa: CASSPGTGEAKNIQYF
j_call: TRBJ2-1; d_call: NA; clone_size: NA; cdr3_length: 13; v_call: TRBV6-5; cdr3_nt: TGTGCCAGCAGACGCCTCGGCTACAATGAGCAGTTCTTC; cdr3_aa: CASRRLGYNEQFF
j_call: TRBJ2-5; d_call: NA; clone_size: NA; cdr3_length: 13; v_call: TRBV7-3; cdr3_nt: TGTGCCAGCAGCTTAACGGGAGGCGAGACCCAGTACTTC; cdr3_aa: CASSLTGGETQYF
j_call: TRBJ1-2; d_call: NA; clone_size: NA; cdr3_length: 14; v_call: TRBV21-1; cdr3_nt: TGTGCCAGCAGCAAAGAGGAAGCCTACTATGGCTACACCTTC; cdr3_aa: CASSKEEAYYGYTF
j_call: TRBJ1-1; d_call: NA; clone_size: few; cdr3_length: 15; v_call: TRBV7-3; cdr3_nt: TGTGCCAGCAGCTTAGGCAGGCCAGTTAACACTGAAGCTTTCTTT; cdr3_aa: CASSLGRPVNTEAFF
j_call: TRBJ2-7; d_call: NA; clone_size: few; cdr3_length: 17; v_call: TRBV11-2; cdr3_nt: TGTGCCAGCCGACGGACTGGAGCTTCTAGCGCGATATACGAGCAGTACTTC; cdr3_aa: CASRRTGASSAIYEQYF
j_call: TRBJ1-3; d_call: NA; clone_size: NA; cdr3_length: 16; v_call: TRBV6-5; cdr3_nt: TGTGCCAGCAGTTACACAATGACAAGCTCTGGAAACACCATATATTTT; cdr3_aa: CASSYTMTSSGNTIYF
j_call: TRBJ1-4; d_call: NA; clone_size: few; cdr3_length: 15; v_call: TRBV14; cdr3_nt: TGTGCCAGCAGCCAAGGTGACAGTCCAAGTGAAAAACTGTTTTTT; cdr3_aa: CASSQGDSPSEKLFF
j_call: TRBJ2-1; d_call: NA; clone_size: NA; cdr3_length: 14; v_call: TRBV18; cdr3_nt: TGTGCCAGCTCTCTCCGGGGCCTCTACAATGAGCAGTTCTTC; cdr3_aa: CASSLRGLYNEQFF
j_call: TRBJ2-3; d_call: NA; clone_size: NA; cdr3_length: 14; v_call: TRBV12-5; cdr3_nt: TGTGCTAGTGAGCAGGGTAGAAGCACAGATACGCAGTATTTT; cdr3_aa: CASEQGRSTDTQYF
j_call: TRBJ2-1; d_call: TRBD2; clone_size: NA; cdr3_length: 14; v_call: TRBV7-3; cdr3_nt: TGTGCCAGCAGCTTAGTCGGGGGGTACAATGAGCAGTTCTTC; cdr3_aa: CASSLVGGYNEQFF
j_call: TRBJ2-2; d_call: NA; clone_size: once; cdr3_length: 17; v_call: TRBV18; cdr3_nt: TGTGCCAGCTCACCACTCCTTCTGACAAGTAACACCGGGGAGCTGTTTTTT; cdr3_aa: CASSPLLLTSNTGELFF
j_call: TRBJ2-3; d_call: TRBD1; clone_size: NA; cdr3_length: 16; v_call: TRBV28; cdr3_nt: TGTGCCAGCACCAGACAGGGGCATATAATGACAGATACGCAGTATTTT; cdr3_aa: CASTRQGHIMTDTQYF
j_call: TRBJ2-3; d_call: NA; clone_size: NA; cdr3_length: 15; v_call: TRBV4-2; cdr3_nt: TGTGCCAGCAGCCAAGATCCCCGAAACACAGATACGCAGTATTTT; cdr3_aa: CASSQDPRNTDTQYF
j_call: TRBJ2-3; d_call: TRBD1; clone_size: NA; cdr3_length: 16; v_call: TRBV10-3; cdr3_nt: TGTGCCATCAGTGAGAGAGGACAGGGCCGCACAGATACGCAGTATTTT; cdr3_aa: CAISERGQGRTDTQYF
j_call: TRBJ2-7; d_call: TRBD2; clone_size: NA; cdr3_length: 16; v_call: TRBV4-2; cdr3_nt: TGTGCCAGCAGCCAAGAGGCTAGCGGACCCTCCTACGAGCAGTACTTC; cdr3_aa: CASSQEASGPSYEQYF
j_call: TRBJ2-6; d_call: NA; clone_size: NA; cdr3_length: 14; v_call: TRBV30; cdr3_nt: TGTGCCTGGAGTGCGGGAACTGGGGCCAACGTCCTGACTTTC; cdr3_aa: CAWSAGTGANVLTF
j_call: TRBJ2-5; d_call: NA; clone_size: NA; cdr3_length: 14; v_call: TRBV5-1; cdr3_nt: TGCGCCAGCAGCTTGGCATCCAGGCGAGAGACCCAGTACTTC; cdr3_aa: CASSLASRRETQYF
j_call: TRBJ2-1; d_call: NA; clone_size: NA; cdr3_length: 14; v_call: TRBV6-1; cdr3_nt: TGTGCCAGCAGTGACAGAGATTTTTACAATGAGCAGTTCTTC; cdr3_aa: CASSDRDFYNEQFF
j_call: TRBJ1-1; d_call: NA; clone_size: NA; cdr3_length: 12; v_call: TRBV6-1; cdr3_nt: TGTGCCAGCAGTGTTAAAATCTATGAAGCTTTCTTT; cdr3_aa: CASSVKIYEAFF